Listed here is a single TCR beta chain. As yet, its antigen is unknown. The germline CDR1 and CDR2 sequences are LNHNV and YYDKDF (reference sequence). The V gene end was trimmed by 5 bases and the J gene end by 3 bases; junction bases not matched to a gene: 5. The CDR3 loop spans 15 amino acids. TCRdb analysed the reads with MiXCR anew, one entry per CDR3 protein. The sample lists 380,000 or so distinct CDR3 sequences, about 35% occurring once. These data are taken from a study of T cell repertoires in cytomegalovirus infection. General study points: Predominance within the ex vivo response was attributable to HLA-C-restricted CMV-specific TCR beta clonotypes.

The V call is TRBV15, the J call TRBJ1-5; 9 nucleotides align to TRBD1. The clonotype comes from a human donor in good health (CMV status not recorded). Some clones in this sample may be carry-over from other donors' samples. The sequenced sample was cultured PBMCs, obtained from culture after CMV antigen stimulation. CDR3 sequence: CATSGDRGDNQPQHF. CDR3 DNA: TGTGCCACCAGCGGTGACAGGGGGGACAATCAGCCCCAGCATTTT.